These 8 T cell receptor beta chains originate from one sample sequenced in a study of blood T cells in healthy people across ages. It was with a sample-barcoded 5' primer and a J-beta primer mix that a second PCR of roughly 7 to 12 cycles was run. Each CDR3 protein is one row after TCRdb ran MiXCR on the 5' RACE reads. The sample includes 1.5 million to 2 million distinct CDR3 sequences, roughly 49% of them seen just once. Material: blood. These receptors were taken from a woman aged 40 to 49 in good health.

The V call is TRBV28, the J call TRBJ2-7; possibly TRBD1 for D (5 bases). V shed 3 bases and J shed 6 bases, with 18 bases lying between them. The CDR3 is 15 residues long. CDR1 and CDR2 (germline): MDHEN, SYDVKM. CDR3 DNA sequence: TGTGCCAGCAGTTTGTACCGCCAGGGTAAAAGCGAGCAGTACTTC. Protein product: CASSLYRQGKSEQYF.

This chain uses TRBV20-1 with TRBJ2-1, with D perhaps given as TRBD1 or TRBD2 (5 bases each). The germline CDR1 and CDR2 sequences are DFQATT and SNEGSKA (reference sequence). V was cut by 6 bases and J by 2 bases, with 20 bases left in between. This CDR3 comprises 16 residues. CDR3 residues: CSAQTQRGLTYNEQFF. The CDR3 DNA follows: TGCAGTGCCCAAACCCAGAGGGGCCTTACCTACAATGAGCAGTTCTTC.

The genes are TRBV27 and TRBJ1-2, with 7 nucleotides matching TRBD1. Per the germline V gene, CDR1 is MNHEY and CDR2 is SMNVEV (reference sequence). V gave up 5 bases and J gave up 8 bases; unmatched junction bases: 8. The CDR3 has 13 residues. CDR3 sequence (DNA): TGTGCCAGCAGTGTGGGACAGTCGCGCGGCTACACCTTC. Translated, it gives CASSVGQSRGYTF.

The table lists this clonotype with a few counts. The chain couples TRBV28 to TRBJ2-7, with D hard to call. Trimming removed 6 bases at V and 0 bases at J, with 12 bases between. Germline V gives CDR1 MDHEN, CDR2 SYDVKM. The CDR3 is made up of 14 amino acids. CDR3 sequence (DNA): TGTGCCAGCAGCCAACCTGGCAGCTCCTACGAGCAGTACTTC. The encoded protein is CASSQPGSSYEQYF.

V usage is TRBV6-2 or TRBV6-3 and J usage is TRBJ2-5; TRBD2 matches 12 bases. This CDR3 region has 16 residues. Per germline, CDR1 MNHEY and CDR2 SVGEGT. The trim removed 6 bases at V and 9 bases at J, leaving 14 bases unmatched. The CDR3 DNA follows: TGTGCCAGCAGAGGACTAGCGGGGATCACGCCCAGGGCCCAGTACTTC. Protein: CASRGLAGITPRAQYF.

The chain has TRBV5-1 and TRBJ2-1, with D perhaps TRBD1 (6 bases). V was cut by 5 bases and J by 6 bases, with 15 bases left in between. Germline V CDR1 and CDR2: SGHRS, YFSETQ. There are 14 residues in the CDR3. Here the CDR3 reads CASRATGSPNEQFF. In nucleotides, the CDR3 is TGCGCCAGCAGAGCCACAGGGTCCCCCAATGAGCAGTTCTTC.

In this sample, this clonotype turned up once. The chain uses TRBV4-3 and TRBJ1-2; D ambiguous. CDR1 LGHNA and CDR2 YSLEER come from the germline V gene. V lost 4 bases and J lost 6, with 9 bases in between. CDR3 length: 12 residues. The DNA of the CDR3 is TGCGCCAGCAGCCTTATATTAAATGGCTACACCTTC. Translation: CASSLILNGYTF.

The chain uses TRBV14 and TRBJ2-5; D not resolved. Trimming shortened V by 4 bases and J by 5 bases, and 14 bases separated the two germline ends. The CDR3 consists of 14 residues. Germline V CDR1 and CDR2: SGHDN, FVKESK. In DNA, the CDR3 is TGTGCCAGCAGCCTTAAAGACTTCCGGGAGACCCAGTACTTC. Its translation: CASSLKDFRETQYF.